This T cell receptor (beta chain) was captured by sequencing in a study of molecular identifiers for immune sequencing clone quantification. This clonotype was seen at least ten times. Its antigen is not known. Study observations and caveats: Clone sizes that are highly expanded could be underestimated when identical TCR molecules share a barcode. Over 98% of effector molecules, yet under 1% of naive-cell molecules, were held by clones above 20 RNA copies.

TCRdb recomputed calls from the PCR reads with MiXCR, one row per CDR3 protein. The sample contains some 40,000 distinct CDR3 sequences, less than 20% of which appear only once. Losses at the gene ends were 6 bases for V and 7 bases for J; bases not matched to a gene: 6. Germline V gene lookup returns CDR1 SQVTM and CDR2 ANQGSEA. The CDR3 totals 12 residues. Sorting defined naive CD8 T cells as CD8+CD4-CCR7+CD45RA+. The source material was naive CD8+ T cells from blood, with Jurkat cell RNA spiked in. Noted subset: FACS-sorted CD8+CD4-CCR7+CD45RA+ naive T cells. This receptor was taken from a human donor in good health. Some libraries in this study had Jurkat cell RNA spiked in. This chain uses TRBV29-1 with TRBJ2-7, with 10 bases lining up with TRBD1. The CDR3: CSVRTGGWEQYF. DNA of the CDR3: TGCAGCGTCAGGACAGGGGGATGGGAGCAGTACTTC.